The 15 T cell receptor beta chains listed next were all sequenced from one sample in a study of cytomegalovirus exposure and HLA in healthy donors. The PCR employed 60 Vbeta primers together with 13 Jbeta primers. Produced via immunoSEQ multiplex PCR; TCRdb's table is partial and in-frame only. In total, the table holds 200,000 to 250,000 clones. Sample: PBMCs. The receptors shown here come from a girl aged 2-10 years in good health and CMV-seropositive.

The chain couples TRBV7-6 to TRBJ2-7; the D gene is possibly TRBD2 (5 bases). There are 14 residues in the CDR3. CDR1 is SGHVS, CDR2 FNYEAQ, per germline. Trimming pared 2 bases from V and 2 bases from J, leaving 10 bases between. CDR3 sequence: CASSLPGNPYEQYF. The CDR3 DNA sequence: TGTGCCAGCAGCTTACCCGGGAATCCCTACGAGCAGTACTTC.

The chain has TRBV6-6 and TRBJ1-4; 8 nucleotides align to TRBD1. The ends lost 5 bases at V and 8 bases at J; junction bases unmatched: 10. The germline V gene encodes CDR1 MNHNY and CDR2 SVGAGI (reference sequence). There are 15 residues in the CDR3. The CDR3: CASSKQTGEGEKLFF. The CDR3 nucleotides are TGTGCCAGCAGTAAGCAGACAGGGGAGGGGGAAAAACTGTTTTTT.

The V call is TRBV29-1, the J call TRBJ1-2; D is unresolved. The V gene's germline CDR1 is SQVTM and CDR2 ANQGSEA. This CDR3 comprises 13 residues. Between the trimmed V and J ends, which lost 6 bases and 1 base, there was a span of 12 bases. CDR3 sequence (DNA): TGCAGCGTCGGACTCACCTTTAACTATGGCTACACCTTC. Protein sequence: CSVGLTFNYGYTF.

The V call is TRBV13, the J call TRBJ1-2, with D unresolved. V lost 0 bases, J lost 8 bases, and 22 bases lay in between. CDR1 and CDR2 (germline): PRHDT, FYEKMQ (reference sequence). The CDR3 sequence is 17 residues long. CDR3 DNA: TGTGCCAGCAGCTTAGGCCTAAGTGAGGTTAGGATAAGCGGCTACACCTTC. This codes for CASSLGLSEVRISGYTF.

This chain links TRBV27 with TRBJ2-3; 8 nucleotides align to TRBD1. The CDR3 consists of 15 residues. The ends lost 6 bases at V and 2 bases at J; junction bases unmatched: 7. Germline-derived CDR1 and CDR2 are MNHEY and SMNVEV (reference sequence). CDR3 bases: TGTGCCAGCAGCTACAGGGGGGCGATCACAGATACGCAGTATTTT. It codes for CASSYRGAITDTQYF.

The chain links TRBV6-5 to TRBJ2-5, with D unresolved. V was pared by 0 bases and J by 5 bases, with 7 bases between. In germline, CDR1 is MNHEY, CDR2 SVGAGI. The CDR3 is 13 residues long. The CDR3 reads CASSYSNRETQYF. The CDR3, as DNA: TGTGCCAGCAGTTACTCGAACCGGGAGACCCAGTACTTC.

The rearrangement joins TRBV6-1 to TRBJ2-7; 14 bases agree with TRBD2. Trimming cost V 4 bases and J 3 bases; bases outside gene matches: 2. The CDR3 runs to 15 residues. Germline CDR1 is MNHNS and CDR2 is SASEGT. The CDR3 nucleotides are TGTGCCAGCAGTGGCGGGACTAGCGGGAGCTACGAGCAGTACTTC. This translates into CASSGGTSGSYEQYF.

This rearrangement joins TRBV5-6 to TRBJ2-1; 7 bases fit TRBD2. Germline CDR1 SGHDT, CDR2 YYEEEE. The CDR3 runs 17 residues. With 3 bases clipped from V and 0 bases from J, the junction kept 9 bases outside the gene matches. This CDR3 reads CASSYLKRGSSYNEQFF. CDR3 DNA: TGTGCCAGCAGCTATCTTAAGCGCGGGAGCTCCTACAATGAGCAGTTCTTC.

The CDR3 region is CASSVEPLTDTQYF. The CDR3, as DNA: TGTGCCAGCAGTGTCGAGCCCCTCACAGATACGCAGTATTTT. The chain has TRBV2 and TRBJ2-3; no firm D call. Germline V gene data show CDR1 as SNHLY and CDR2 as FYNNEI. Trimming shortened V by 4 bases and J by 2 bases, and 10 bases separated the two germline ends. This CDR3 has 14 residues.

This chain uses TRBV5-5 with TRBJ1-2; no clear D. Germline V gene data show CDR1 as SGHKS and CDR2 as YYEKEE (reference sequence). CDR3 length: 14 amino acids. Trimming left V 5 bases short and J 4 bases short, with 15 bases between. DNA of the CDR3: TGTGCCAGCAGTACCTATGAGGTGACCTATGGCTACACCTTC. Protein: CASSTYEVTYGYTF.

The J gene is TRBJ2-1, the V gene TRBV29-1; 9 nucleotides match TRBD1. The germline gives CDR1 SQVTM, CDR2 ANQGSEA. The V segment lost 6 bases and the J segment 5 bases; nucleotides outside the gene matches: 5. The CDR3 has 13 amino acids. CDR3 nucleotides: TGCAGCGTCCCGGGACAGGGAGACAATGAGCAGTTCTTC. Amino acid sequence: CSVPGQGDNEQFF.

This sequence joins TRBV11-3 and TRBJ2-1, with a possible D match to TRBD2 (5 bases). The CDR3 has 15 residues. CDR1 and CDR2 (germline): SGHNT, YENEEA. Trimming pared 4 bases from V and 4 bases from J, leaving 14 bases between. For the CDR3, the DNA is TGTGCCAGCAGCTCCGGGGTAGTAGGTTACAATGAGCAGTTCTTC. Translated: CASSSGVVGYNEQFF.

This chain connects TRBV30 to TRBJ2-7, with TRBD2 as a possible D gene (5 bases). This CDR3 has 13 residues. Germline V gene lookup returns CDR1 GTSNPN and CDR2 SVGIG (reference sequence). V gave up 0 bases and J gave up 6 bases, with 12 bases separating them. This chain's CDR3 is CAWSVRGNGEQYF. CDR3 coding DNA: TGTGCCTGGAGTGTACGGGGTAACGGCGAGCAGTACTTC. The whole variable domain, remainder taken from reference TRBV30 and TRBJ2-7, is SQTIHQWPATLVQPVGSPLSLECTVEGTSNPNLYWYRQAAGRGLQLLFYSVGIGQISSEVPQNLSASRPQDRQFILSSKKLLLSDSGFYLCAWSVRGNGEQYFGPGTRLTVT.

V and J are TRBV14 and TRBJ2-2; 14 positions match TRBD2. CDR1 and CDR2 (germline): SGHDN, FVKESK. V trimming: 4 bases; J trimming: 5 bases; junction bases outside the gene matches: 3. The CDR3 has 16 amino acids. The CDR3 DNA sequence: TGTGCCAGCAGCCCGGGACTAGCGGGAGTAACCGGGGAGCTGTTTTTT. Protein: CASSPGLAGVTGELFF.

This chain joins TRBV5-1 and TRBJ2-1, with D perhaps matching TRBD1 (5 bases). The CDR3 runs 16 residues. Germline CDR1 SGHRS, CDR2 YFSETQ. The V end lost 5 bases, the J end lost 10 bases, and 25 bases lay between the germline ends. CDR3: CASSTMTDARSGEQFF. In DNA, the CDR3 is TGCGCCAGCAGTACCATGACCGATGCCAGGTCAGGGGAGCAGTTCTTC.